This entry lists 9 T cell receptor beta chains sequenced from one sample in a study of blood T cell repertoires in COVID-19. Method: immunoSEQ multiplex PCR; TCRdb's copy keeps in-frame clones and lacks some. The repertoire holds about 89,000 clones, with approximately 90% as singletons. The sequenced sample consisted of peripheral blood. The receptors stem from a human donor with active COVID-19. The donor label of this sample is uncertain.

This chain connects TRBV5-1 to TRBJ2-2; D unresolved. CDR1 and CDR2 from the germline V gene are SGHRS and YFSETQ. Trimming left V 4 bases short and J 5 bases short, with 15 bases between. CDR3 length equals 15 residues. The DNA for the CDR3 is TGCGCCAGCAGCCCCGAGGTCGTAGGTACCGGGGAGCTGTTTTTT. Its protein product is CASSPEVVGTGELFF.

The chain recombines TRBV5-1 with TRBJ1-1; D call uncertain. Germline assignment: CDR1 SGHRS and CDR2 YFSETQ. CDR3 size: 15 residues. V was trimmed by 0 bases and J by 1 base, leaving 10 bases between them. CDR3 DNA: TGCGCCAGCAGCTTGGCCGTCACAGCGAACACTGAAGCTTTCTTT. It translates to CASSLAVTANTEAFF.

The chain couples TRBV9 to TRBJ2-7; D ambiguous. Germline V gene lookup returns CDR1 SGDLS and CDR2 YYNGEE. The CDR3 is 13 amino acids. Trimming took 4 bases from V and 2 from J, leaving 10 bases between them. The CDR3 spells CASSTDGAYEQYF. The CDR3 DNA is TGTGCCAGCAGCACCGACGGAGCCTACGAGCAGTACTTC.

The chain is built from TRBV14 and TRBJ1-2, with D possibly being TRBD1 (6 bases). The CDR3 has 14 amino acids. CDR1 and CDR2 from the germline V gene are SGHDN and FVKESK. Trimming shortened V by 4 bases and J by 4 bases, and 13 bases separated the two germline ends. CDR3 in amino acids: CASSRGTGFYGYTF. In nucleotides, the CDR3 is TGTGCCAGCAGCCGAGGTACAGGGTTCTATGGCTACACCTTC. Supplemented by reference TRBV14 and TRBJ1-2, the full variable domain reads EAGVTQFPSHSVIEKGQTVTLRCDPISGHDNLYWYRRVMGKEIKFLLHFVKESKQDESGMPNNRFLAERTGGTYSTLKVQPAELEDSGVYFCASSRGTGFYGYTFGSGTRLTVV.

This rearrangement joins TRBV7-9 to TRBJ2-1; the match to TRBD1 covers 10 bases. Per germline, CDR1 SEHNR and CDR2 FQNEAQ (reference sequence). V lost 6 bases to trimming and J lost 9 bases; unmatched junction nucleotides: 11. There are 15 residues in the CDR3. The CDR3 loop is CASRPRDRGGGEQFF. CDR3 bases: TGTGCCAGCAGACCCCGGGACAGGGGAGGGGGTGAGCAGTTCTTC.

The chain recombines TRBV4-1 with TRBJ2-3; D might be TRBD1 (5 bases). The CDR3 runs 16 residues. V was clipped by 4 bases and J by 6 bases, with 20 bases between them. CDR1 MGHRA and CDR2 YSYEKL come from the germline V gene. This chain's CDR3 is CASSPQQGKERDTQYF. The CDR3 nucleotides are TGCGCCAGCAGCCCTCAGCAGGGTAAAGAAAGGGATACGCAGTATTTT.

The V call is TRBV4-2, the J call TRBJ2-3; TRBD2 aligns across 8 bases. This CDR3 region has 17 residues. Unmatched junction bases numbered 9, after V lost 1 base and J lost 3 bases. Germline V CDR1 and CDR2: LGHNA, YNFKEQ. This chain's CDR3 is CASSQAVGTRVTDTQYF. CDR3 nucleotides: TGTGCCAGCAGCCAAGCGGTGGGGACTAGGGTAACAGATACGCAGTATTTT.

The CDR3 region has the DNA TGTGCCAGCAGTTACTCCATCGGGAGGGACCATGGCTACACCTTC. Encoded protein: CASSYSIGRDHGYTF. The chain carries TRBV6-5 and TRBJ1-2; tentative D call: TRBD1 (5 bases). The V end lost 0 bases, the J end lost 6 bases, and 14 bases lay between the germline ends. Germline lookup yields CDR1 MNHEY and CDR2 SVGAGI. The CDR3 has 15 amino acids.

The chain couples TRBV7-2 to TRBJ2-2, with a tentative D call TRBD1 (5 bases). Germline V gene data show CDR1 as SGHTA and CDR2 as FQGNSA. The CDR3 extends over 14 amino acids. Trimming pared 3 bases from V and 8 bases from J, leaving 13 bases between. CDR3 loop: CASSFLQVTGELFF. The DNA of the CDR3 is TGTGCCAGCAGCTTCTTACAGGTGACGGGGGAGCTGTTTTTT. Filled out from reference TRBV7-2 and TRBJ2-2, the complete variable domain reads GAGVSQSPSNKVTEKGKDVELRCDPISGHTALYWYRQSLGQGLEFLIYFQGNSAPDKSGLPSDRFSAERTGGSVSTLTIQRTQQEDSAVYLCASSFLQVTGELFFGEGSRLTVL.